The rows below give T cell receptor beta chains drawn from one sample of a study of T and B cells in COVID-19 patients. TCRdb re-analysed the multiplex PCR reads in MiXCR, keeping a single row per CDR3 protein. The data contain 15,000 to 20,000 distinct CDR3 sequences, just over 35% of them singletons. Sequencing was done on a sample of blood. The source of these receptors is a human donor with active COVID-19. CDR3s include the opening cysteine and the closing phenylalanine or tryptophan. D genes are given only for firm matches. Size values are once, few and many counts, or a class for expanded clones, and some rows have none.

TRBJ1-2,TRBV19,15,NA,TRBD1,TGTGCCAGTAGGTCGACAGGGTGGGTCGGAGATGGCTACACCTTC,CASRSTGWVGDGYTF
TRBJ2-3,TRBV27,14,hyperexpanded,TRBD2,TGTGCCAGCAGTTTTGGGGGGGGGAGGGATACGCAGTATTTT,CASSFGGGRDTQYF
TRBJ2-3,TRBV6-1,17,few,TRBD2,TGTGCCAGCATTCCACTTGCCGGGACGGGGGGGCCGGATACGCAGTATTTT,CASIPLAGTGGPDTQYF
TRBJ2-5,TRBV7-2,12,NA,NA,TGTGCCAGCAGCAGAAGGACGGAGACCCAGTACTTC,CASSRRTETQYF
TRBJ1-1,TRBV29-1,13,medium-sized,NA,TGCAGCGTTGATCGTGGAGGGCAGTCTGAAGCTTTCTTT,CSVDRGGQSEAFF
TRBJ1-6,TRBV19,15,medium-sized,TRBD1,TGTGCCAGTAGTAGAAAGGGGGCTGGTAATTCACCCCTCCACTTT,CASSRKGAGNSPLHF
TRBJ1-1,TRBV29-1,14,NA,TRBD1,TGCAGCGTTGGGACAGGACACTTGAACACTGAAGCTTTCTTT,CSVGTGHLNTEAFF
TRBJ1-6,TRBV6-5,15,few,NA,TGTGCCAGCAGGTCCCCCGGGGTCCCTAATTCACCCCTCCACTTT,CASRSPGVPNSPLHF
TRBJ2-2,TRBV13,12,medium-sized,NA,TGTGCCAGCAGCTTAGGACCGTGGGAGCTGTTTTTT,CASSLGPWELFF
TRBJ2-3,TRBV5-6,19,NA,NA,TGTGCCAGCAGCTTGGTGCCGCAGGGAATCGCGAAGACGACAGATACGCAGTATTTT,CASSLVPQGIAKTTDTQYF
TRBJ2-2,TRBV5-1,13,NA,NA,TGCGCCAGCAGTTCTGATCGGATCGGGGAGCTGTTTTTT,CASSSDRIGELFF
TRBJ1-3,TRBV6-1,16,NA,NA,TGTGCCAGCAGTCGAGGTGGGGAACGCTCTGGAAACACCATATATTTT,CASSRGGERSGNTIYF
TRBJ1-2,TRBV10-3,12,few,NA,TGTGCCATCATACAGCCGCCTGGGGGCTACACCTTC,CAIIQPPGGYTF
TRBJ2-5,TRBV19,18,once,TRBD2,TGTGCCAGTGGGGGGAAAGCGGGGGGGTCAAGAGCTCGAGAGACCCAGTACTTC,CASGGKAGGSRARETQYF
TRBJ2-7,TRBV5-1,11,NA,NA,TGTGCCAGCAGCTTGCCCCCCGAGCAGTACTTC,CASSLPPEQYF
TRBJ1-4,TRBV19,17,NA,TRBD1,TGTGCCAGTAGTGCTCGGGACAGGGGGCTGACTAATGAAAAACTGTTTTTT,CASSARDRGLTNEKLFF
TRBJ1-2,TRBV27,17,NA,NA,TGTGCCAGCAGTTTGAGGGCAGTAGGGGCCCCTAACTATGGCTACACCTTC,CASSLRAVGAPNYGYTF
TRBJ1-5,TRBV18,13,NA,TRBD1,TGTGCCAGCTCCCCTGACAGGGTTGGGCCCCAGCATTTT,CASSPDRVGPQHF
TRBJ2-2,TRBV19,14,medium-sized,TRBD2,TGTGCCAGCACTACGGGACTAGCGGCTGGGGAGCTGTTTTTT,CASTTGLAAGELFF
TRBJ2-1,TRBV6-5,12,NA,NA,TGTGCCAGCAGACAATCCTACAATGAGCAGTTCTTC,CASRQSYNEQFF
TRBJ1-1,TRBV6-2/TRBV6-3,13,NA,NA,TGTGCCAGCAGTTTTAGGGAGAACACTGAAGCTTTCTTT,CASSFRENTEAFF
TRBJ2-6,TRBV25-1,14,NA,NA,TGTGCCAGCAGTGGAGGTTCTGGGGCCAACGTCCTGACTTTC,CASSGGSGANVLTF
TRBJ1-4,TRBV24-1,16,NA,TRBD1,TGTGCCACCAGTGGTAGGGGACAGCGGAGTGGCGAAAAACTGTTTTTT,CATSGRGQRSGEKLFF
TRBJ2-1,TRBV2,13,NA,NA,TGTGCCAGCAGCCCGCCCCAGGGAAATGAGCAGTTCTTC,CASSPPQGNEQFF
TRBJ1-1,TRBV29-1,11,medium-sized,NA,TGCAGCTCAGGGGATAACACTGAAGCTTTCTTT,CSSGDNTEAFF
TRBJ1-2,TRBV6-5,14,few,NA,TGTGCCAGCAGTTTGACAGTTTATAATCATGGCTACACCTTC,CASSLTVYNHGYTF
TRBJ1-2,TRBV11-1,16,NA,NA,TGTGCCAGCAGCTCCTTTGGACCGGTTACGAGCTATGGCTACACCTTC,CASSSFGPVTSYGYTF
TRBJ2-3,TRBV4-2,18,NA,NA,TGTGCCAGCAGCCAAGATCCCGGAGGGAGACAAGGGACAGATACGCAGTATTTT,CASSQDPGGRQGTDTQYF
TRBJ2-5,TRBV15,17,NA,TRBD2,TGTGCCACCAGCCTTATTCGTGGACTAGCGCGGGAAGAGACCCAGTACTTC,CATSLIRGLAREETQYF
TRBJ1-3,TRBV19,12,few,NA,TGTGCCAGTTCAACCGATGGAAACACCATATATTTT,CASSTDGNTIYF
TRBJ1-2,TRBV20-1,15,once,TRBD1,TGCAGTGCTAGTCCTTTTGGACAGGTAGACGGTGGCTACACCTTC,CSASPFGQVDGGYTF
TRBJ2-7,TRBV5-6,14,NA,NA,TGTGCCAGCAGCTTGAGGGGTCCCCCCTACGAGCAGTACTTC,CASSLRGPPYEQYF
TRBJ2-2,TRBV24-1,16,few,TRBD1,TGTGCCACCAGTGATCCCGGGACAGGGACCACCGGGGAGCTGTTTTTT,CATSDPGTGTTGELFF
TRBJ1-4,TRBV29-1,11,medium-sized,NA,TGCAGCGTTAGAGAAGGTGAAAAACTGTTTTTT,CSVREGEKLFF
TRBJ2-3,TRBV6-1,14,NA,NA,TGTGCCAGCAGCCAAGAGCGGCGCACAGATACGCAGTATTTT,CASSQERRTDTQYF
TRBJ2-3,TRBV7-6,18,NA,TRBD1,TGTGCCAGCTCCTTTCCGACGACAGGGACCCTAAGCACAGATACGCAGTATTTT,CASSFPTTGTLSTDTQYF
TRBJ2-1,TRBV24-1,15,NA,TRBD2,TGTGCCACCAGAACCCTAGCGGGGGGCCAGGATGAGCAGTTCTTC,CATRTLAGGQDEQFF
TRBJ1-2,TRBV4-3,20,once,TRBD1,TGCGCCAGCAGCCAAGATCCAAGCGGCCAGGGGGCAGGTTTAAACTATGGCTACACCTTC,CASSQDPSGQGAGLNYGYTF
TRBJ1-4,TRBV19,10,NA,NA,TGTGCCAGTGGGGATGAAAAACTGTTTTTT,CASGDEKLFF
TRBJ1-2,TRBV19,16,few,NA,TGTGCCAGTAGTATAGCGTTCGGAACACCAAACTATGGCTACACCTTC,CASSIAFGTPNYGYTF
TRBJ2-7,TRBV29-1,13,medium-sized,TRBD1,TGCAGCGTTCCTGGGACAGGTTACTACGAGCAGTACTTC,CSVPGTGYYEQYF